At least ten counts were recorded for the clone carrying this TCR beta chain. No antigen is known for it. Investigators prepared the TCR beta libraries by applying iRepertoire HTBI primers and Arm-PCR of CDR3 regions. TCRdb reprocessed the multiplex PCR reads with MiXCR, giving one entry per CDR3 protein. The profile shows about 430,000 distinct CDR3 sequences, under 25% of them singletons. The sample belongs to a study of regulatory T cells in long-lasting Graves disease. Study-wide results and caveats: Among samples with persistent disease, TRBV28, TRBJ1-2 and TRBJ2-5 were favored. Small numbers of samples may have cut accuracy.

Germline CDR1 MNHEY, CDR2 SVGEGT. V lost 5 bases and J lost 8, with 13 bases in between. The CDR3 is 12 residues long. The time point was: persistent/refractory GD, antithyroid drugs over 5 years with positive TRAb. RNA isolated from PBMCs was used to make the TCR library. Diagnosis followed American Thyroid Association guidelines for Graves' disease. Patient provenance is recorded as an endocrinology department in Xi'an, China. The V gene is TRBV6-2 or TRBV6-3, the J gene TRBJ2-7, with D possibly matching TRBD2 (5 bases). The clonotype was recovered from a female donor with Graves disease. This specimen consisted of peripheral blood mononuclear cells (PBMCs), obtained when the disease was refractory, from a patient treated with antithyroid drugs. CDR3 protein: CASSGRGLKQYF. CDR3 nucleotides: TGTGCCAGCAGTGGACGGGGATTGAAGCAGTACTTC.